The rows below give T cell receptor beta chains drawn from one sample of a study of graft-versus-host responses after intestinal transplantation. Profiled with immunoSEQ multiplex PCR; TCRdb holds only in-frame clones, not every one. The table includes under 150,000 clones, 90% detected once. Their target antigens are unknown. The sample consisted of unstimulated CD4+ T cells sorted from spleen or lymph node cells, taken before intestinal transplant. These receptors were taken from a human donor who received an intestinal transplant. Each CDR3 is given with its conserved first and last residue. The order of the fields is J gene, clone size, V gene, D gene, CDR3 protein, CDR3 DNA. D genes are given only for firm matches. Part of the rows lack a size; the others show once, few, many or a class for expanded clones.

TRBJ1-2	NA	TRBV5-1	NA	CASSLELGGGYTF	TGCGCCAGCAGCTTGGAACTCGGGGGAGGCTACACCTTC
TRBJ2-5	NA	TRBV5-1	NA	CASSLEHQETQYF	TGCGCCAGCAGCTTGGAGCACCAAGAGACCCAGTACTTC
TRBJ2-7	NA	TRBV19	TRBD1	CASSTGGYEQYF	TGTGCCAGTAGTACAGGGGGTTACGAGCAGTACTTC
TRBJ2-5	NA	TRBV2	TRBD2	CASLKSLAGGRETQYF	TGTGCCAGCCTCAAAAGCCTGGCGGGGGGTCGAGAGACCCAGTACTTC
TRBJ1-6	NA	TRBV30	NA	CAWSLDRGSSYNSPLHF	TGTGCCTGGAGTCTGGACAGAGGGAGCTCCTATAATTCACCCCTCCACTTT
TRBJ1-2	NA	TRBV10-1	NA	CASSESPTQGYTF	TGCGCCAGCAGTGAGTCCCCCACACAAGGCTACACCTTC
TRBJ2-7	NA	TRBV28	TRBD2	CASGLGGPYEQYF	TGTGCCAGCGGATTGGGAGGGCCCTACGAGCAGTACTTC
TRBJ2-1	NA	TRBV5-5	TRBD2	CASSPTSGVYNEQFF	TGTGCCAGCAGCCCTACTAGCGGGGTATACAATGAGCAGTTCTTC
TRBJ1-2	NA	TRBV6-1	NA	CASSEDRVNGYTF	TGTGCCAGCAGTGAAGACAGGGTTAATGGCTACACCTTC
TRBJ2-7	NA	TRBV30	NA	CAWSVERGGYEQYF	TGTGCCTGGAGTGTTGAGAGAGGCGGGTACGAGCAGTACTTC
TRBJ2-3	NA	TRBV19	NA	CASSRDKVVDTQYF	TGTGCCAGTAGTCGGGACAAGGTTGTGGATACGCAGTATTTT
TRBJ1-2	NA	TRBV25-1	NA	CASSGGQGYTF	TGTGCCAGCAGTGGAGGGCAAGGCTACACCTTC
TRBJ2-1	NA	TRBV7-2	TRBD2	CASSLVRLAGDNEQFF	TGTGCCAGCAGCTTAGTACGGCTAGCGGGGGACAATGAGCAGTTCTTC
TRBJ1-2	NA	TRBV15	NA	CATSRDRLGLGYTF	TGTGCCACCAGCAGAGATCGGTTGGGGCTTGGCTACACCTTC
TRBJ2-3	NA	TRBV2	NA	CASRFQQGGTDTQYF	TGTGCCAGCAGGTTTCAACAGGGAGGCACAGATACGCAGTATTTT
TRBJ2-7	NA	TRBV5-5	NA	CASSQRTADSYEQYF	TGTGCCAGCAGCCAACGGACAGCCGACTCCTACGAGCAGTACTTC
TRBJ2-1	NA	TRBV18	NA	CASSPKGANEQFF	TGTGCCAGCTCACCAAAAGGGGCCAATGAGCAGTTCTTC
TRBJ2-5	once	TRBV2	TRBD1	CASSCPGQQETQYF	TGTGCCAGCAGTTGTCCGGGACAGCAAGAGACCCAGTACTTC
TRBJ1-5	NA	TRBV7-9	TRBD1	CASSLGTGKPQHF	TGTGCCAGCAGCTTAGGGACAGGGAAGCCCCAGCATTTT
TRBJ2-3	NA	TRBV25-1	TRBD2	CASSLRLAGADTQYF	TGTGCCAGCAGTCTTAGACTAGCGGGGGCAGATACGCAGTATTTT
TRBJ1-2	NA	TRBV20-1	NA	CSARRGYGYTF	TGCAGTGCTAGAAGGGGCTATGGCTACACCTTC
TRBJ2-3	NA	TRBV18	NA	CASSQRETRFSTDTQYF	TGTGCCAGCTCACAAAGAGAGACAAGGTTTAGCACAGATACGCAGTATTTT
TRBJ1-5	NA	TRBV18	TRBD1	CASSAGDRGRLGPQHF	TGTGCCAGCTCTGCCGGAGACAGGGGGCGCCTGGGGCCCCAGCATTTT
TRBJ2-2	NA	TRBV7-2	NA	CASSFGGTRARLFF	TGTGCCAGCAGCTTTGGCGGAACGAGGGCCAGGCTGTTTTTT
TRBJ2-3	NA	TRBV5-1	NA	CASSLADYLLTDTQYF	TGCGCCAGCAGCTTGGCGGACTATCTTCTCACAGATACGCAGTATTTT
TRBJ2-2	NA	TRBV7-8	NA	CASSYVVGIGELFF	TGTGCCAGCAGCTACGTTGTCGGGATCGGGGAGCTGTTTTTT
TRBJ1-2	NA	TRBV15	NA	CATSRSPGYGYTF	TGTGCCACCAGCAGAAGCCCGGGCTATGGCTACACCTTC
TRBJ2-7	NA	TRBV11-2	TRBD1	CASSLRQGAYEQYF	TGTGCCAGCAGCTTAAGACAGGGGGCCTACGAGCAGTACTTC
TRBJ2-7	NA	TRBV6-6	TRBD2	CASRLAGAVEQYF	TGTGCCAGCCGCCTAGCGGGAGCGGTCGAGCAGTACTTC
TRBJ1-3	NA	TRBV2	TRBD1	CASRAGTGSGNTIYF	TGTGCCAGCAGGGCCGGGACAGGGTCTGGAAACACCATATATTTT
TRBJ2-5	NA	TRBV6-5	NA	CASSSTGRQETQYF	TGTGCCAGCAGTTCTACAGGGCGGCAAGAGACCCAGTACTTC
TRBJ2-7	few	TRBV2	TRBD2	CASLPREGRYEQYF	TGTGCCAGCCTCCCCCGGGAGGGCCGCTACGAGCAGTACTTC
TRBJ1-2	NA	TRBV6-6	NA	CASTLQRGGHYGYTF	TGTGCCAGCACCCTCCAACGTGGGGGCCACTATGGCTACACCTTC
TRBJ1-1	NA	TRBV7-8	NA	CASSHRRGRAEAFF	TGTGCCAGCAGCCACAGAAGGGGGAGGGCTGAAGCTTTCTTT
TRBJ1-2	NA	TRBV5-4	NA	CASSGSRDWGYTF	TGTGCCAGCAGCGGTAGTAGGGACTGGGGCTACACCTTC
TRBJ1-1	NA	TRBV28	NA	CASSPGGAGEGTEAFF	TGTGCCAGCAGTCCGGGCGGGGCAGGGGAGGGGACTGAAGCTTTCTTT
TRBJ2-2	few	TRBV10-3	TRBD2	CATKIAGELTGELFF	TGTGCCACCAAAATAGCGGGGGAGTTGACCGGGGAGCTGTTTTTT
TRBJ2-1	NA	TRBV6-5	NA	CASRLAGGAYNEQFF	TGTGCCAGCCGCCTGGCCGGGGGAGCCTACAATGAGCAGTTCTTC
TRBJ1-6	NA	TRBV10-3	NA	CAIGPNSPLHF	TGTGCCATCGGGCCCAATTCACCCCTCCACTTT
TRBJ2-7	NA	TRBV27	TRBD2	CASSAPSGGFEQYF	TGTGCCAGCAGTGCCCCTAGCGGGGGGTTCGAGCAGTACTTC
TRBJ1-4	NA	TRBV5-1	NA	CASSDWTNEKLFF	TGCGCCAGCAGCGACTGGACTAATGAAAAACTGTTTTTT
TRBJ1-1	NA	TRBV7-2	NA	CASSVTGGHTEAFF	TGTGCCAGCAGCGTCACCGGGGGACACACTGAAGCTTTCTTT
TRBJ2-3	once	TRBV30	NA	CAWSRDTSSTDTQYF	TGTGCCTGGAGCCGGGACACCTCTAGCACAGATACGCAGTATTTT
TRBJ1-5	NA	TRBV19	TRBD1	CASSHRGARNNQPQHF	TGTGCCAGTAGTCACAGGGGGGCACGGAACAATCAGCCCCAGCATTTT
TRBJ2-5	NA	TRBV30	NA	CAWSVDVLGVTQYF	TGTGCCTGGAGTGTGGATGTGCTGGGCGTGACCCAGTACTTC
TRBJ1-4	NA	TRBV6-1	TRBD1	CASSQVSGGGTEKLFF	TGTGCCAGCAGTCAAGTTTCAGGGGGAGGTACTGAAAAACTGTTTTTT
TRBJ2-3	NA	TRBV5-1	TRBD2	CASRYSGGSTDTQYF	TGCGCCAGCCGGTATTCGGGGGGTAGCACAGATACGCAGTATTTT
TRBJ1-1	NA	TRBV29-1	NA	CSARDTPTEAFF	TGCAGCGCCCGGGACACCCCTACGGAAGCTTTCTTT
TRBJ1-1	NA	TRBV27	TRBD1	CASSAGQGFWTFF	TGTGCCAGCAGTGCCGGACAGGGGTTTTGGACTTTCTTT
TRBJ1-2	NA	TRBV6-4	NA	CASSPSEGQDTF	TGTGCCAGCAGCCCCTCCGAGGGCCAGGACACCTTC
TRBJ1-1	few	TRBV6-5	NA	CASSWQMNTEAFF	TGTGCCAGCAGTTGGCAGATGAACACTGAAGCTTTCTTT
TRBJ2-7	NA	TRBV27	TRBD2	CASSWTSGSYEQYF	TGTGCCAGCAGTTGGACTAGCGGGTCCTACGAGCAGTACTTC
TRBJ2-3	once	TRBV5-1	TRBD2	CASSLVPGGQTDTQYF	TGCGCCAGCAGCTTGGTCCCGGGGGGGCAGACAGATACGCAGTATTTT
TRBJ2-5	NA	TRBV7-9	NA	CASSLVGTRRIQETQYF	TGTGCCAGCAGCTTAGTGGGGACTCGTCGTATCCAAGAGACCCAGTACTTC
TRBJ2-3	once	TRBV28	NA	CASLPGRGNVDTQYF	TGTGCCAGCCTCCCGGGCAGGGGAAATGTGGATACGCAGTATTTT
TRBJ2-7	NA	TRBV28	TRBD2	CASSLFWRGKAGGHEQYF	TGTGCCAGCAGTTTGTTCTGGAGGGGAAAAGCGGGAGGCCACGAGCAGTACTTC